This T cell receptor (beta chain) is drawn from a study of T-cell reconstitution after alpha-beta-depleted transplantation in children. Molecular barcoding with unique molecular identifiers was used for the TCRbeta library. MiXCR, run by TCRdb on the PCR reads, gives a single entry per CDR3 protein. The sample holds hundreds of thousands of distinct CDR3 sequences; around 13% are singletons and the top ten take roughly 2.3%. On this clonotype itself: The antigen is unknown.

The germline V and J ends were trimmed by 5 bases and 8 bases, with 25 bases remaining between them. The CDR3 is 17 amino acids. Study findings and constraints: Certain patients had high TCRbeta diversity at day 60, and it came from recipient T cells and thymic progenitors that survived. There were reportedly several hundred expanded graft clones from which alpha-beta T cells came about two months after transplant.

This clonotype originated in a male patient younger than 18 who had a stem cell transplant for acute myeloid leukemia, so the T cells may come from the graft donor. Sequenced material: PBMCs, mostly from graft donor cells, taken 360 days after TCRalphabeta/CD19-depleted stem cell transplant. This chain links TRBV12-3 or TRBV12-4 with TRBJ2-1; D uncertain. CDR3 amino acids: CASSVHKFQITVDEQFF. DNA of the CDR3: TGTGCCAGCAGTGTACATAAGTTTCAGATTACGGTGGATGAGCAGTTCTTC.